Included here is one T cell receptor beta chain sequence, with context. The antigen this receptor binds is unknown. Within one base of it there is no much larger clone, and no base qualities were kept. This sample was included in a study of early T cells in non-severe SARS-CoV-2 infection listed by TCRdb under 2021. A note on the overall study: Because TCR sequencing was done on bulk RNA from unsorted whole blood, the alpha and beta chains could not be paired. Overall study results and their limits: VDJdb matching was skewed toward anti-spike CD8 responses and likely underestimated virus-specific expansions, missing private and CD4 specificities.

The library was built by means of 5' RACE. The sequencing machine was a NextSeq 500. To correct for sequencing error and PCR bias, the TCR library protocol tagged individual cDNA molecules with unique molecular identifiers. TCR alpha and beta chains were both sequenced, and the abundances of alpha and beta sequences in each sample were closely correlated with each other. From the authors' description of their analysis: Decombinator V4 was used to annotate TCR sequences for V gene, J gene and CDR3. Expanded TCRs were defined as changing significantly between any two time points under a Poisson model with p below 0.0001. TCR abundances were normalised to the total number of TCRs sequenced in each sample and reported as counts per million. TRAV1-2 paired with TRAJ12, TRAJ20 or TRAJ33 defined MAIT TCRs, while TRAV10 paired with TRAJ18 defined iNKT TCRs. A search of VDJdb, accessed on 1 November 2021, was run for TCRs annotated to CMV, EBV and SARS-CoV-2, with TCRs annotated for multiple antigens excluded. The raw public data were reprocessed by TCRdb itself: fastp quality trimming at Q25, MiXCR clonotype calling, in-frame beta chains only. Each entry merges the rows of one CDR3 protein and shows their most common DNA and genes. In this record, the V and J calls reflect TCRdb's handling and not the investigators' own analysis. In this sample the table shows some 61,000 distinct CDR3 sequences, roughly 8.7% of which occur a single time. The top ten clonotypes cover under 4.5% of the sample.

A case-control design nested within a healthcare worker cohort in London, UK, was used, with weekly nasopharyngeal swab PCR tests and blood sampling performed. Healthcare workers were recruited during the week of the UK lockdown, between 23 and 31 March 2020, and followed weekly for up to roughly 15 weeks. From cysteine to phenylalanine, the CDR3 is 14 amino acids long. The sequence is cut down to CDR3 DNA, 42 bases in frame from base 1. Cut back by 2 bases and 3 bases, the V and J ends lie 10 bases apart. The specimen was whole blood, collected at baseline. The TCR sequence derives from an adult who was a healthcare worker with PCR-confirmed SARS-CoV-2 infection or an uninfected control (not recorded which). This chain is built from TRBV12-3 or TRBV12-4 and TRBJ1-1; the D segment could be TRBD1, given 5 matching bases. CDR3 protein: CASSLFARDTEAFF. The nucleotide sequence reads TGTGCCAGCAGTTTATTTGCCAGGGACACTGAAGCTTTCTTT.